The clone carrying this T cell receptor beta chain was counted between two and nine times. Generated by immunoSEQ multiplex PCR, the TCRdb table keeps only in-frame clones and is missing some. Here the sample spans 120,000 to 150,000 clones, 88% being singletons. The data were obtained in a study of blood T cell repertoires in COVID-19. At the level of the study: The United States, Italy and Spain were the sources of the acute and convalescent COVID-19 samples. T cells, B-cell-depleted T cells, or PBMCs supplied cDNA or gDNA.

Source material: peripheral blood. The TCR sequence derives from a human donor in a cohort sampled during active COVID-19.

This CDR3 is CASSYATTGSYEQYF. The CDR3 DNA sequence: TGTGCCAGCAGTTACGCAACTACAGGGTCCTACGAGCAGTACTTC. The chain joins TRBV6-5 to TRBJ2-7, with D perhaps TRBD1 (6 bases). Deletions cut 2 bases from V and 1 base from J, with 12 bases between. CDR3 size: 15 residues. Germline CDR1 reads MNHEY; CDR2 reads SVGAGI.